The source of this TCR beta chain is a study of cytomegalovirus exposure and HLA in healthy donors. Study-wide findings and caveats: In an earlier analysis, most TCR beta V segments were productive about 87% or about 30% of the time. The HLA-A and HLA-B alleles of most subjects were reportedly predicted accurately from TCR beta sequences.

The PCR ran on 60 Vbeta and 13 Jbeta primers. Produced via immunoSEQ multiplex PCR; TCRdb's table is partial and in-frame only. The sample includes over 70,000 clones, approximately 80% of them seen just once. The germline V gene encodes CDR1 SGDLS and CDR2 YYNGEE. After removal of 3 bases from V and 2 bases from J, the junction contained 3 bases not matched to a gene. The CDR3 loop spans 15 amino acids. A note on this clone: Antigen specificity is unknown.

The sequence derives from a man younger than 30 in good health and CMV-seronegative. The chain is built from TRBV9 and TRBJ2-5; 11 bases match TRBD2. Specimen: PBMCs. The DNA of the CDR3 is TGTGCCAGCAGCGCAAGACTAGCGGGACAAGAGACCCAGTACTTC. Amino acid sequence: CASSARLAGQETQYF.